A single sample is the source of the 2 T cell receptor beta chains below, sequenced in a study of control samples from healthy donors and cancer patients. The table came from immunoSEQ multiplex PCR; TCRdb's copy has only in-frame clones and leaves some out. The sample carries 150,000 or so clones, 88% recorded once. Sequences were obtained from blood. Receptors were obtained from a man younger than 30 in good health.

The sample holds one count of this clone. The J gene is TRBJ2-7, the V gene TRBV5-5; 8 nucleotides match TRBD1. Germline CDR1 SGHKS, CDR2 YYEKEE (reference sequence). The CDR3 runs to 14 residues. The V and J ends lost 3 bases and 6 bases, in that order; junction bases with no gene match: 8. This chain's CDR3 is CASSWGTGDAEQYF. The CDR3 DNA reads as TGTGCCAGCAGCTGGGGGACAGGTGACGCCGAGCAGTACTTC.

This clone occurred once. The chain employs TRBV9 and TRBJ2-2; 8 nucleotides line up with TRBD2. The V and J ends lost 4 bases and 1 base, in that order; junction bases with no gene match: 3. The CDR3 totals 15 residues. Per germline, CDR1 SGDLS and CDR2 YYNGEE. The CDR3: CASSPREGNTGELFF. The CDR3, as DNA: TGTGCCAGCAGCCCTCGGGAGGGGAACACCGGGGAGCTGTTTTTT.